The clone carrying this TCR beta chain was found a few times. Other DNA sequences in this sample translate to the same CDR3. TCRdb's copy holds only in-frame clones and misses some; the assay was immunoSEQ multiplex PCR. This sample carries a few million clones, approximately 95% of them seen once, and the ten largest clones take under 0.45%. This sample was taken from a study of shared clonotypes between healthy human individuals. V dropped 5 bases and J dropped 0 bases, with 2 bases sitting between them. The CDR3 loop spans 11 amino acids. Looked up from germline, CDR1 is KGHSH and CDR2 is LQKENI. Sequencing was done on a sample of naive CD4+ T cells from PBMCs. Subset of the sample: CD45RA+ positively selected. This sequence was found in a man between 18 and 29 years old in good health. Some clones in this sample may be carry-over from other donors' samples. The chain is built from TRBV18 and TRBJ2-7; no clear D. The CDR3 DNA sequence: TGTGCCAGCTCATCCTCCTACGAGCAGTACTTC. Protein sequence: CASSSSYEQYF.